The 29 T cell receptor beta chains listed next were all sequenced from one sample in a study of cytomegalovirus exposure and HLA in healthy donors. Both 60 Vbeta primers and 13 Jbeta primers went into the PCR. Some clones are missing from TCRdb's copy, which holds only in-frame ones; the method was immunoSEQ multiplex PCR. The table records about 140,000 clones, roughly 80% of them present only once. Sequencing was performed on PBMCs. The origin of the receptors is a man aged 40-49 years in good health and CMV-seronegative.

The J gene is TRBJ1-5, the V gene TRBV2; 7 bases match TRBD1. The CDR3 contains 15 residues. The ends lost 7 bases at V and 9 bases at J; junction bases unmatched: 15. Per germline, CDR1 SNHLY and CDR2 FYNNEI. CDR3 in amino acids: CASTRTTGVSRPQHF. In DNA, the CDR3 is TGTGCCAGCACCAGAACCACAGGGGTATCGAGGCCCCAGCATTTT. Together with reference TRBV2 and TRBJ1-5, the CDR3 gives the full variable domain: EPEVTQTPSHQVTQMGQEVILRCVPISNHLYFYWYRQILGQKVEFLVSFYNNEISEKSEIFDDQFSVERPDGSNFTLKIRSTKLEDSAMYFCASTRTTGVSRPQHFGDGTRLSIL.

This clone has only a few counts. This chain links TRBV6-5 with TRBJ1-1; D is undetermined. This CDR3 region has 13 residues. CDR1 and CDR2 from the germline V gene are MNHEY and SVGAGI. Trimming took off 6 bases at V and 1 base at J, with 9 bases between the two ends. The CDR3, as DNA: TGTGCCAGCAGGCTGGGCCAGAACACTGAAGCTTTCTTT. This gives the protein CASRLGQNTEAFF.

CDR3: CASSLARGSANTGELFF. In DNA, the CDR3 is TGTGCCAGCAGCTTGGCCCGTGGCAGCGCGAACACCGGGGAGCTGTTTTTT. The J gene is TRBJ2-2, the V gene TRBV5-4, with D uncertain. The CDR3 is 17 residues long. The germline V and J ends were trimmed by 0 bases and 0 bases, with 12 bases remaining between them. Germline V CDR1 and CDR2: SGHNT, YYREEE (reference sequence). The full variable domain, with the rest looked up from reference TRBV5-4 and TRBJ2-2, is ETGVTQSPTHLIKTRGQQVTLRCSSQSGHNTVSWYQQALGQGPQFIFQYYREEENGRGNFPPRFSGLQFPNYSSELNVNALELDDSALYLCASSLARGSANTGELFFGEGSRLTVL.

The chain has TRBV6-5 and TRBJ2-7; TRBD1 is a possible D gene (6 bases). CDR1 MNHEY and CDR2 SVGAGI come from the germline V gene. Trimming took 4 bases from V and 4 from J, leaving 17 bases between them. The CDR3 is 15 residues long. The CDR3 DNA follows: TGTGCCAGCAGTTCCCCACAGGGACCCTCGTACGAGCAGTACTTC. Translated: CASSSPQGPSYEQYF.

This clone was seen a handful of times. The chain links TRBV6-1 to TRBJ1-3; D is ambiguous. Germline V gene lookup returns CDR1 MNHNS and CDR2 SASEGT. CDR3 size: 12 residues. Deletions cut 8 bases from V and 6 bases from J, with 11 bases between. The chain's CDR3 is CASGEDLNTIYF. CDR3 nucleotides: TGTGCCAGCGGGGAAGATCTAAACACCATATATTTT.

The chain couples TRBV7-9 to TRBJ2-3; D gene unclear. V lost 7 bases and J 2 bases, leaving 7 bases between the germline ends. The CDR3 runs to 12 residues. Germline assignment: CDR1 SEHNR and CDR2 FQNEAQ (reference sequence). The CDR3 DNA reads as TGTGCCAGCACCTGGCTCACAGATACGCAGTATTTT. Encoded protein: CASTWLTDTQYF.

This clone showed up just once. This chain connects TRBV7-6 to TRBJ1-6, with D possibly TRBD1 on 5 matching bases. CDR3 size: 15 residues. Germline CDR1 and CDR2: SGHVS and FNYEAQ. V was cut by 2 bases and J by 9 bases, with 14 bases left in between. The CDR3 protein is CASSLKVGASSPLHF. The CDR3 DNA is TGTGCCAGCAGCTTAAAGGTAGGGGCAAGTTCACCCCTCCACTTT. Full variable domain (outside the CDR3, taken from reference TRBV7-6 and TRBJ1-6): GAGVSQSPRYKVTKRGQDVALRCDPISGHVSLYWYRQALGQGPEFLTYFNYEAQQDKSGLPNDRFSAERPEGSISTLTIQRTEQRDSAMYRCASSLKVGASSPLHFGNGTRLTVT.

The chain combines TRBV6-5 with TRBJ2-2, with 7 bases fitting TRBD1. Germline trimming cut 2 bases from V and 1 base from J; bases unmatched to any gene: 1. The CDR3 is made up of 15 amino acids. The V gene's germline CDR1 is MNHEY and CDR2 SVGAGI. CDR3 DNA: TGTGCCAGCAGTTACGGGACAGTGAACACCGGGGAGCTGTTTTTT. It encodes CASSYGTVNTGELFF.

This clone was seen only a few times. The chain joins TRBV10-2 to TRBJ1-1; maybe TRBD1 (6 bases). This CDR3 comprises 14 residues. V lost 6 bases and J lost 6, with 17 bases in between. Germline V CDR1 and CDR2: WSHSY, SAAADI. The CDR3 loop reads CASRQGTAEAEAFF. CDR3 DNA: TGCGCCAGCAGACAGGGTACGGCGGAGGCTGAAGCTTTCTTT.

Note on this clone: The junction shows a germline mismatch at one end, possibly a read error. The genes are TRBV6-5 and TRBJ1-1, with TRBD1 identical over 7 bases. This CDR3 region has 14 residues. Germline CDR1 MNHEY, CDR2 SVGAGI. The DNA for the CDR3 is TGTGCCAGCAGTTACGAGGGGGCGAACCCTGAAGCTTTCTTT. This encodes CASSYEGANPEAFF.

V and J are TRBV7-3 and TRBJ2-5, with D perhaps matching TRBD2 (5 bases). The CDR3 has 14 residues. Between the trimmed V and J ends, which lost 0 bases and 4 bases, there was a span of 9 bases. The V gene's germline CDR1 is SGHTA and CDR2 FQGTGA. The CDR3 sequence: CASSLTPRAETQYF. Here the CDR3 DNA reads TGTGCCAGCAGCTTAACCCCGAGGGCAGAGACCCAGTACTTC.

Only one count was recorded for this clone. This chain connects TRBV6-1 to TRBJ1-4, with TRBD1 matching 7 bases. The CDR3 loop spans 13 amino acids. V gave up 11 bases and J gave up 10 bases; unmatched junction bases: 13. The germline CDR1 and CDR2 sequences are MNHNS and SASEGT. The CDR3 bases are TGTGCCTCTCAGCATCAGGGGGTCGGAAAACTGTTTTTT. Protein sequence: CASQHQGVGKLFF.

CDR3 region: CASSLRDSRPALHF. CDR3 nucleotides: TGTGCCAGTAGCCTACGGGACTCCCGTCCGGCCCTCCACTTT. The V gene is TRBV19, the J gene TRBJ1-6, with a tentative D call TRBD1 (5 bases). V lost 6 bases, J lost 14 bases, and 20 bases lay in between. Germline V gene sequence: CDR1 LNHDA, CDR2 SQIVND (reference sequence). The CDR3 runs 14 residues.

This rearrangement joins TRBV7-6 to TRBJ2-5; 7 bases are shared with TRBD1. The V gene's germline CDR1 is SGHVS and CDR2 FNYEAQ. The CDR3 has 14 residues. V shed 4 bases, J shed 5 bases, and the junction held 7 bases outside the gene matches. This CDR3 is CASSSDRVDETQYF. The CDR3 DNA follows: TGTGCCAGCAGCTCAGACAGGGTGGATGAGACCCAGTACTTC. The full variable domain, completed using reference TRBV7-6 and TRBJ2-5, is GAGVSQSPRYKVTKRGQDVALRCDPISGHVSLYWYRQALGQGPEFLTYFNYEAQQDKSGLPNDRFSAERPEGSISTLTIQRTEQRDSAMYRCASSSDRVDETQYFGPGTRLLVL.

CDR3 DNA sequence: TGTGCCAGCAGGGGGCCGGGCGCGGCGGTAACGACTGAGCAGTTCTTC. Protein product: CASRGPGAAVTTEQFF. The chain joins TRBV2 to TRBJ2-1; tentative D call: TRBD1 (5 bases). CDR3 length equals 16 residues. Per the germline V gene, CDR1 is SNHLY and CDR2 is FYNNEI. Trimming stripped 6 bases from V and 9 bases from J, with 24 bases between.

V usage is TRBV10-3 and J usage is TRBJ2-5; 11 positions match TRBD2. Trimming took 3 bases from V and 4 from J; bases not matched to a gene: 7. The CDR3 runs 16 residues. Germline CDR1 reads ENHRY; CDR2 reads SYGVKD. In DNA, the CDR3 is TGTGCCATCAGTGAAGCACTAGCGGGGGTTCGAGAGACCCAGTACTTC. Its translation is CAISEALAGVRETQYF.

The chain uses TRBV5-1 and TRBJ2-2; TRBD1 agrees at 8 bases. The CDR3 contains 15 residues. Losses at the gene ends were 3 bases for V and 5 bases for J; bases not matched to a gene: 6. Germline V gene sequence: CDR1 SGHRS, CDR2 YFSETQ. CDR3 sequence (DNA): TGCGCCAGCAGCTACCTGACAGGGGTGACCGGGGAGCTGTTTTTT. The encoded protein is CASSYLTGVTGELFF.

The chain carries TRBV9 and TRBJ1-2, with TRBD1 as a possible D gene (6 bases). V lost 6 bases and J lost 3, with 33 bases in between. This CDR3 comprises 20 residues. Germline V gives CDR1 SGDLS, CDR2 YYNGEE. The DNA for the CDR3 is TGTGCCAGCACGCAGGGGACACAACCTAGGCCCTCCGAAGGGGACTATGGCTACACCTTC. Protein: CASTQGTQPRPSEGDYGYTF.

The CDR3 bases are TGTGCCAGCAGCTCTCGGACAGGGGGCTTGACTGAAGCTTTCTTT. It translates to CASSSRTGGLTEAFF. The chain recombines TRBV9 with TRBJ1-1, with 11 positions matching TRBD1. Germline CDR1 and CDR2: SGDLS and YYNGEE. Trimming removed 4 bases from V and 5 bases from J; junction bases left unmatched: 7. The CDR3 extends over 15 amino acids.

This clone was seen more than once but under ten times. V and J are TRBV19 and TRBJ1-4, with 8 nucleotides matching TRBD1. The V segment lost 5 bases and the J segment 10 bases; nucleotides outside the gene matches: 12. The CDR3 runs 15 residues. In germline, CDR1 is LNHDA, CDR2 SQIVND (reference sequence). The CDR3 loop is CASSQGASDYGKLFF. CDR3 nucleotide sequence: TGTGCCAGTAGTCAGGGGGCGTCAGATTATGGAAAACTGTTTTTT.

The chain is built from TRBV19 and TRBJ2-5; D is unresolved. The J call may be incorrect, as the DNA end agrees better with TRBJ2-7. Germline values: CDR1 LNHDA, CDR2 SQIVND (reference sequence). This CDR3 is 15 amino acids long. The CDR3 sequence: CASSIGPPSSYEQYF. Written as DNA, the CDR3 is TGTGCCAGTAGTATCGGTCCGCCGAGCTCCTACGAGCAGTACTTC.

This clone was found a few times. This chain uses TRBV5-5 with TRBJ1-5; TRBD1 might be the D (6 bases). CDR3 length equals 20 residues. V was shortened by 3 bases and J by 2 bases, with 27 bases between the two germline ends. Germline V CDR1 and CDR2: SGHKS, YYEKEE (reference sequence). The CDR3 nucleotides are TGTGCCAGCAGCTCTCAACCCCGGGACAATCTTTATAGCGGCAATCAGCCCCAGCATTTT. This translates into CASSSQPRDNLYSGNQPQHF.

The gene calls are TRBV5-1 and TRBJ2-3; D is perhaps TRBD1 (6 bases). Germline lookup yields CDR1 SGHRS and CDR2 YFSETQ. V gave up 0 bases and J gave up 4 bases, with 15 bases separating them. The CDR3 loop spans 16 amino acids. CDR3 loop: CASSLEKNRVSDTQYF. CDR3 in DNA: TGCGCCAGCAGCTTGGAGAAGAACAGGGTCTCAGATACGCAGTATTTT.

This clone was seen only a few times. V usage is TRBV5-1 and J usage is TRBJ1-2; 7 bases map to TRBD1. Trimming cost V 5 bases and J 6 bases; bases outside gene matches: 10. The germline V gene has CDR1 SGHRS and CDR2 YFSETQ. This CDR3 comprises 14 residues. CDR3 amino acids: CASSSNDRVHGYTF. CDR3 sequence (DNA): TGCGCCAGCAGTTCCAACGACAGGGTCCATGGCTACACCTTC.

V gene TRBV15 combines with J gene TRBJ1-2, with D unresolved. Germline assignment: CDR1 LNHNV and CDR2 YYDKDF (reference sequence). CDR3 length: 13 amino acids. V shed 0 bases and J shed 8 bases, with 10 bases lying between them. CDR3 region: CATSRDEGCGYTF. DNA of the CDR3: TGTGCCACCAGCAGAGATGAGGGCTGCGGCTACACCTTC.

This rearrangement joins TRBV18 to TRBJ1-5; D gene uncertain. This CDR3 contains 14 residues. Trimming removed 3 bases at V and 8 bases at J, with 14 bases between. Looked up from germline, CDR1 is KGHSH and CDR2 is LQKENI. CDR3: CASSPRLRDEPQHF. CDR3 nucleotides: TGTGCCAGCTCACCGAGACTGCGGGATGAGCCCCAGCATTTT.

The J gene is TRBJ1-2, the V gene TRBV2, with TRBD1 matching 7 bases. This CDR3 has 13 residues. Trimming cost V 10 bases and J 8 bases; bases outside gene matches: 13. CDR1 is SNHLY, CDR2 FYNNEI, per germline. The CDR3 spells CATTQGMGRGYTF. The CDR3 DNA is TGTGCCACGACACAGGGGATGGGAAGGGGCTACACCTTC.

The chain couples TRBV7-6 to TRBJ1-3; TRBD1 agrees at 11 bases. V lost 0 bases, J lost 2 bases, and 0 bases stayed unmatched. Germline CDR1 SGHVS, CDR2 FNYEAQ. The CDR3 contains 16 residues. CDR3 sequence (DNA): TGTGCCAGCAGCTTAGCGGGACAGGGGGCTGGAAACACCATATATTTT. Translation: CASSLAGQGAGNTIYF.

The gene calls are TRBV9 and TRBJ1-5; 10 bases align to TRBD1. The CDR3 loop spans 16 amino acids. V gave up 3 bases and J gave up 5 bases; unmatched junction bases: 8. CDR1 is SGDLS, CDR2 YYNGEE, per germline. Here the CDR3 DNA reads TGTGCCAGCAGCGCGGGGACAGGGGAGCCGGATCAGCCCCAGCATTTT. Translating gives CASSAGTGEPDQPQHF.